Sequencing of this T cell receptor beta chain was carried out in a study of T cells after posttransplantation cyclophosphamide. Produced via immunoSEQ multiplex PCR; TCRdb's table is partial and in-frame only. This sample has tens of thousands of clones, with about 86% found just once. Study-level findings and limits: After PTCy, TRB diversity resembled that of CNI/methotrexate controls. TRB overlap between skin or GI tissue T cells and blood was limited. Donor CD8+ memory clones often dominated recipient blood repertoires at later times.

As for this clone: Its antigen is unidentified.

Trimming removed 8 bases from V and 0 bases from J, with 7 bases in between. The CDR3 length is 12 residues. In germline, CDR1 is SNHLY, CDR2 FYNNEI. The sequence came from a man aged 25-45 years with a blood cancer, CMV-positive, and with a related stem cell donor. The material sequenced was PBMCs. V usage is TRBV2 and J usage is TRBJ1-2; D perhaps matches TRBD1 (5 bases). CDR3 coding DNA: TGTGCCAGCGGGGGGACTAACTATGGCTACACCTTC. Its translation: CASGGTNYGYTF.